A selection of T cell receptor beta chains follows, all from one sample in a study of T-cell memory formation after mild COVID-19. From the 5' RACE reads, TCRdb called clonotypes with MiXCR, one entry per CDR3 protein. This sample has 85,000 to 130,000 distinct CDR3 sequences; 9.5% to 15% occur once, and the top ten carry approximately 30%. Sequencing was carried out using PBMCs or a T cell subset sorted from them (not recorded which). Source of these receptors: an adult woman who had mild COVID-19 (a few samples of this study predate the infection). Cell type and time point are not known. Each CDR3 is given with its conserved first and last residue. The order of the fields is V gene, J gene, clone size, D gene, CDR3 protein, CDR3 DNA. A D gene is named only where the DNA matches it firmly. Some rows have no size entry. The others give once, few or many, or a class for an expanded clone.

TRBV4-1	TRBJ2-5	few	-	CASSHQLAAETQYF	TGCGCCAGCAGCCACCAACTAGCTGCAGAGACCCAGTACTTC
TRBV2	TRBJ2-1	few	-	CASTEMEDNEQFF	TGTGCCAGCACCGAAATGGAGGACAATGAGCAGTTCTTC
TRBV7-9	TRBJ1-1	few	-	CASSLEREAFF	TGTGCCAGCAGCTTAGAAAGAGAAGCTTTCTTT
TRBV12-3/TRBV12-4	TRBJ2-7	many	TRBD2	CASNPFGGANEQYF	TGTGCCAGCAATCCCTTCGGGGGGGCAAACGAGCAGTACTTC
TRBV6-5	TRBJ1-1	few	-	CASRYGTGLNTEAFF	TGTGCCAGCAGGTACGGGACGGGTCTCAACACTGAAGCTTTCTTT
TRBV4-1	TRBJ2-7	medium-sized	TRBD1	CASSLSWTGGAIDEQYF	TGCGCCAGCAGCTTAAGTTGGACAGGGGGGGCAATCGACGAGCAGTACTTC
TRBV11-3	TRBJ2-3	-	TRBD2	CASSTWGGTSGSDTQYF	TGTGCCAGCAGCACGTGGGGGGGGACTAGCGGGAGTGATACGCAGTATTTT
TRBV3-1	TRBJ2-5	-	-	CASSGEETQYF	TGTGCCAGCAGCGGAGAAGAGACCCAGTACTTC
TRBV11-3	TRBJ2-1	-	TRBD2	CASTGGLAAREQFF	TGTGCCAGCACCGGAGGACTAGCGGCACGCGAGCAGTTCTTC
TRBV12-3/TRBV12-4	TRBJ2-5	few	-	CASSKPTDSLQETQYF	TGTGCCAGCAGCAAGCCCACTGACAGCCTACAAGAGACCCAGTACTTC
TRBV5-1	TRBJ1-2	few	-	CASSDSNYGYTF	TGCGCCAGCAGCGACAGCAACTATGGCTACACCTTC
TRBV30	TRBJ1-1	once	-	CAWTGVANTEAFF	TGTGCCTGGACGGGAGTCGCGAACACTGAAGCTTTCTTT
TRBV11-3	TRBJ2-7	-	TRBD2	CASSRSGEPYEQYF	TGTGCCAGCAGTCGGAGCGGGGAGCCCTACGAGCAGTACTTC
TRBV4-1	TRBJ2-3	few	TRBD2	CASSQGGGWDTQYF	TGCGCCAGCAGCCAAGGCGGGGGGTGGGATACGCAGTATTTT
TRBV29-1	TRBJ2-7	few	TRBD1	CSVEGTGVSYEQYF	TGCAGCGTTGAAGGGACAGGGGTCTCCTACGAGCAGTACTTC
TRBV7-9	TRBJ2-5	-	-	CASSSPDREEETQYF	TGTGCCAGCAGCTCTCCCGACAGGGAGGAAGAGACCCAGTACTTC
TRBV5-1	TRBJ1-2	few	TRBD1	CASSWRDRVDYGYTF	TGCGCCAGCAGCTGGCGGGACAGGGTGGACTATGGCTACACCTTC
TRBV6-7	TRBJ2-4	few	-	CASSYPDTKNIQYF	TGTGCCAGCAGTTACCCCGATACCAAAAACATTCAGTACTTC
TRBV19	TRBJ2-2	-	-	CASSIGGITGELFF	TGTGCCAGTAGTATAGGGGGTATAACCGGGGAGCTGTTTTTT
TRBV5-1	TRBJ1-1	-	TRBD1	CASSARDRGHTEAFF	TGCGCCAGCAGCGCCCGGGACAGGGGACACACTGAAGCTTTCTTT